The sequence of this T cell receptor beta chain was determined in a study of T cells after posttransplantation cyclophosphamide. The naive gate required viable CD3+CD4+ or CD3+CD8+ cells with CCR7+CD45RA+CD45RO-CD95-CD27+CD28+ phenotype. Profiled with immunoSEQ multiplex PCR; TCRdb holds only in-frame clones, not every one. In the table there are under 40,000 clones, 75% to 95% of which are singletons. Findings of the study overall: After PTCy, TRB diversity resembled that of CNI/methotrexate controls. Donor CD8+ memory clones often dominated recipient blood repertoires at later times.

Turning to this clone: Its antigen is currently unknown.

The sequencing input was naive CD4+ T cells sorted from blood. The clonotype comes from a man aged 25 to 45 in good health and a related stem cell transplant donor.

In nucleotides, the CDR3 is TGCGCCAGCAGCCAAGAGAGGAACACTGAAGCTTTCTTT. Translated, it gives CASSQERNTEAFF. The rearrangement joins TRBV4-1 to TRBJ1-1, with D uncertain. CDR1 and CDR2 (germline): MGHRA, YSYEKL. V was cut by 0 bases and J by 1 base, with 3 bases left in between. This CDR3 has 13 amino acids.